The count of the clone carrying this TCR beta chain is one. Its antigen is unidentified. TCRdb's table, derived via immunoSEQ multiplex PCR, lists solely in-frame clones and lacks some. The sample holds 14,000 to 15,000 clones, about 80% seen once. With V trimmed by 1 base and J by 4 bases, 1 base remained unmatched. The CDR3 has 14 residues. Germline loops: CDR1 MGHRA, CDR2 YSYEKL. These data belong to a study of OX40 agonist ivuxolimab in advanced cancers. Study details: Cancers in dose escalation were hepatocellular, melanoma, renal cell and head and neck. Study conclusions and caveats: Which antigen the expanded peripheral T cells recognized is unknown.

The sequenced sample was CD4+ or CD8+ T cells sorted from blood, obtained in a trial of the OX40 agonist ivuxolimab. The J gene is TRBJ2-3, the V gene TRBV4-1; 8 positions match TRBD1. The receptor was derived from an adult with an advanced solid tumor such as melanoma, head and neck, liver or kidney cancer. Here the CDR3 DNA reads TGCGCCAGCAGCCAAGGGACAGGGCCAGATACGCAGTATTTT. It is translated as CASSQGTGPDTQYF.